One and the same sample provided the 4 T cell receptor beta chains below, sequenced in a study of vaccination effects on CD4 cells after COVID-19. Clones were read by immunoSEQ multiplex PCR, and TCRdb kept only the in-frame ones, dropping some. The sample lists about 63,000 clones, around 75% seen once, with roughly 4% in the top ten. With the ViraFEST assay, the study expanded antigen-specific CD4+ T cells using viral peptide pools, then sequenced them. Culturing for about ten days preceded CD4+ T cell isolation. Vaccine recipients lacked prior SARS-CoV-2 infection and had negative nucleocapsid antibodies. No antigen has been assigned to these receptors. The specimen comprised CD4+ T cells from PBMCs cultured with HCoV-OC43 spike peptides, sampled before COVID-19 vaccination. Subset in this sample: HCoV-OC43 spike overlapping peptide pool stimulation. The receptors originated from a human donor who received a COVID-19 vaccine.

The chain has TRBV2 and TRBJ2-1; 9 bases map to TRBD1. The junction had 4 bases not matched to a gene; V was cut back by 8 bases and J by 5 bases. The CDR3 is 13 residues long. Germline CDR1 SNHLY, CDR2 FYNNEI. The CDR3 bases are TGTGCCAGCGCGGGACAGGGAGACAATGAGCAGTTCTTC. The encoded protein is CASAGQGDNEQFF.

This clone is a singleton in its sample. V usage is TRBV27 and J usage is TRBJ1-6, with 7 bases aligning to TRBD1. V gave up 5 bases and J gave up 6 bases; unmatched junction bases: 10. Germline loops: CDR1 MNHEY, CDR2 SMNVEV (reference sequence). This CDR3 is built from 16 residues. Here the CDR3 DNA reads TGTGCCAGCAGTCCAAGGGACAGTAGGTCTAATTCACCCCTCCACTTT. Translated, it gives CASSPRDSRSNSPLHF.

The rearrangement joins TRBV10-3 to TRBJ1-3; tentatively, D is TRBD1 (6 bases). The CDR3 totals 16 residues. Looked up from germline, CDR1 is ENHRY and CDR2 is SYGVKD. The germline V and J ends were trimmed by 2 bases and 0 bases, with 11 bases remaining between them. The chain's CDR3 is CAISEPGQYSGNTIYF. CDR3 DNA: TGTGCCATCAGTGAGCCTGGACAGTACTCTGGAAACACCATATATTTT.

V is TRBV6-2 or TRBV6-3 and J is TRBJ2-2; possible D gene TRBD2, 6 bases. CDR1 is MNHEY and CDR2 is SVGEGT in the germline V gene. The V end lost 3 bases, the J end lost 2 bases, and 10 bases lay between the germline ends. This CDR3 is built from 15 residues. The CDR3 region is CASSYSGRNTGELFF. CDR3 in DNA: TGTGCCAGCAGTTATTCCGGGAGAAACACCGGGGAGCTGTTTTTT.